This TCR beta chain was found in a study of regulatory T cells in long-lasting Graves disease. CDR3-region Arm-PCR and iRepertoire HTBI primers produced the TCR beta libraries. TCRdb re-derived calls from the multiplex PCR reads in MiXCR, one entry per CDR3 protein. Altogether about 310,000 distinct CDR3 sequences are present, more than 20% being singletons, with the ten largest covering about 56%. Comments on this clonotype: Its antigen is not identified.

The time point: persistent/refractory GD, antithyroid drugs over 5 years with positive TRAb. The TCR library used RNA extracted from PBMCs. Study outcomes and limitations: Tissue studied was limited to peripheral blood, excluding thyroid tissue.

The sequence came from a female donor with Graves disease. The input for sequencing was peripheral blood mononuclear cells (PBMCs), taken when the disease was refractory, from a patient treated with antithyroid drugs.

In DNA, the CDR3 is TGTGCCACCAGTTCGTGGAACACCGGGGAGCTGTTTTTT. Encoded protein: CATSSWNTGELFF. The chain uses TRBV24-1 and TRBJ2-2; D is uncertain. Germline V gives CDR1 KGHDR, CDR2 SFDVKD. The germline V and J ends were trimmed by 6 bases and 1 base, with 5 bases remaining between them. The CDR3 runs to 13 residues.